The subject of this entry is one T cell receptor (beta chain). The data derive from a study of blood T cells in healthy people across ages. Together with a sample-barcoded 5' primer, a J-beta primer mix was included in a second PCR lasting about 7 to 11 cycles. TCRdb re-called the 5' RACE reads through MiXCR, storing one row per CDR3 protein. The sample lists nearly 800,000 distinct CDR3 sequences; more than 20% were seen once. These same records also appear under a second study, on T cells of mothers and their children.

The receptor comes from a boy aged 10-17 years in good health. The source material was blood.

Here the CDR3 DNA reads TGTGCCACCAGCAGAGATCTAAAGGGGCAGTTCTTC. The encoded protein is CATSRDLKGQFF. V and J are TRBV15 and TRBJ2-1; D is undetermined. CDR3 length: 12 amino acids. V was trimmed by 0 bases and J by 12 bases, leaving 9 bases between them. The germline CDR1 and CDR2 sequences are LNHNV and YYDKDF (reference sequence).